This record concerns one T cell receptor (beta chain) sequence. Its target is unknown. Primed by a sample-barcoded 5' primer and a J-beta primer mix, a second PCR proceeded for about 6 to 11 cycles. A template-switch adaptor with 12 random nucleotides tagged each cDNA molecule. Per-sample output comprised a minimum of 2.5 million paired-end reads containing CDR3. TCRdb reprocessed the 5' RACE reads via MiXCR and lists one record per CDR3 protein. The profile covers about 1.5 million distinct CDR3 sequences, with about 45% appearing a single time and roughly 3.7% taken by the ten largest. Germline CDR1 LGHDT, CDR2 YNNKEL (reference sequence). CDR3 length equals 14 residues. The V gene lost 4 bases and the J gene lost 2 bases, with 11 bases spanning the gap. The record originates from a study of blood T cells in healthy people across ages. About the study: Template switching recovered approximately one barcoded beta molecule for every two T cells. Study observations and caveats: In these data, TCR beta diversity tracked strongly with naive T cell percentage.

This clonotype was obtained from a woman aged 18-29 years in good health. Material for sequencing was blood. The chain carries TRBV3-1 and TRBJ1-2, with D unresolved. CDR3 nucleotides: TGTGCCAGCAGCCGAGGACGGTCAAACTATGGCTACACCTTC. It codes for CASSRGRSNYGYTF.